These 25 T cell receptor beta chains came from one sample sequenced in a study of blood T cells in healthy people across ages. A J-beta primer mix and a sample-barcoded 5' primer were used in a second PCR of roughly 7 to 12 cycles. TCRdb re-called the 5' RACE reads through MiXCR, storing one row per CDR3 protein. The profile shows about 640,000 distinct CDR3 sequences, about 54% of them singletons. The sample was blood. The receptor source for this set is a man between 60 and 75 years old in good health.

V gene TRBV3-1 combines with J gene TRBJ2-1; D remains ambiguous. The germline CDR1 and CDR2 sequences are LGHDT and YNNKEL (reference sequence). There are 13 residues in the CDR3. V lost 2 bases and J lost 5, with 7 bases in between. This chain's CDR3 is CASSQFRHNEQFF. CDR3 bases: TGTGCCAGCAGCCAATTCCGGCACAATGAGCAGTTCTTC.

This chain uses TRBV4-2 with TRBJ2-5; 9 nucleotides line up with TRBD2. Trimming at V came to 8 bases and at J to 11 bases, leaving 18 bases not matched to a gene. Looked up from germline, CDR1 is LGHNA and CDR2 is YNFKEQ. The CDR3 contains 15 residues. CDR3 nucleotide sequence: TGTGCCAGCCGACAACCGGGACTAGCTGGTAATGAGCAGTACTTC. Translation gives CASRQPGLAGNEQYF.

In DNA, the CDR3 is TGCGCCAGCAGCCAAGGACAGGGGAAAAACACCGGGGAGCTGTTTTTT. It encodes CASSQGQGKNTGELFF. The V gene is TRBV4-1, the J gene TRBJ2-2; 8 positions agree with TRBD1. Trimming took 1 base from V and 2 from J; bases not matched to a gene: 3. The V gene's germline CDR1 is MGHRA and CDR2 YSYEKL. The CDR3 covers 16 residues.

The rearrangement joins TRBV27 to TRBJ1-2, with D perhaps TRBD1 (5 bases). The length of the CDR3 is 13 residues. The V and J ends lost 5 bases and 3 bases respectively, with 10 bases between them. CDR1 is MNHEY, CDR2 SMNVEV, per germline (reference sequence). This CDR3 reads CASSPSGHYGYTF. DNA of the CDR3: TGTGCCAGCAGTCCGTCGGGGCACTATGGCTACACCTTC.

This clonotype came up many times. V usage is TRBV2 and J usage is TRBJ2-7; D gene uncertain. The V and J ends lost 3 bases and 3 bases respectively, with 12 bases between them. Germline CDR1 SNHLY, CDR2 FYNNEI. The CDR3 totals 14 residues. The CDR3 protein is CASSEGVGGYEQYF. In DNA, the CDR3 is TGTGCCAGCAGTGAGGGCGTAGGCGGCTACGAGCAGTACTTC.

The V call is TRBV12-3 or TRBV12-4, the J call TRBJ2-1; D remains ambiguous. V dropped 8 bases and J dropped 8 bases, with 10 bases sitting between them. CDR3 size: 11 residues. The CDR3: CASGYRDEQFF. CDR3 sequence (DNA): TGTGCCAGCGGGTATAGGGATGAGCAGTTCTTC.

In its sample, this clonotype was seen a few times. The gene calls are TRBV29-1 and TRBJ1-2; D not resolved. Trimming left V 5 bases short and J 4 bases short, with 8 bases between. This CDR3 has 11 amino acids. Germline V lookup: CDR1 SQVTM, CDR2 ANQGSEA. For the CDR3, the DNA is TGCAGCGTTCAGGTCGGCTATGGCTACACCTTC. The encoded protein is CSVQVGYGYTF. Full variable domain (remainder filled in from reference TRBV29-1 and TRBJ1-2): SAVISQKPSRDICQRGTSLTIQCQVDSQVTMMFWYRQQPGQSLTLIATANQGSEATYESGFVIDKFPISRPNLTFSTLTVSNMSPEDSSIYLCSVQVGYGYTFGSGTRLTVV.

This clonotype was detected a few times. The rearrangement uses TRBV5-1 and TRBJ2-5; the match to TRBD2 covers 9 bases. The CDR3 totals 16 residues. Germline CDR1 SGHRS, CDR2 YFSETQ. With V trimmed by 3 bases and J by 5 bases, 11 bases remained unmatched. DNA of the CDR3: TGCGCCAGCAGCTCTAGCGGGACTACCGCGGGGGAGACCCAGTACTTC. Translating gives CASSSSGTTAGETQYF.

The chain combines TRBV6-5 with TRBJ2-3; D perhaps matches TRBD1 (6 bases). V was pared by 10 bases and J by 4 bases, with 18 bases between. This CDR3 is built from 14 residues. CDR1 is MNHEY and CDR2 is SVGAGI in the germline V gene. The CDR3 loop reads CATSVGNRADTQYF. The CDR3 DNA follows: TGTGCCACCTCTGTCGGGAACAGGGCAGATACGCAGTATTTT.

The V and J genes are TRBV11-2 and TRBJ1-6, with TRBD1 matching 7 bases. The germline V gene has CDR1 SGHAT and CDR2 FQNNGV. This CDR3 spans 15 amino acids. With V trimmed by 5 bases and J by 5 bases, 6 bases remained unmatched. CDR3 region: CASSLGQANNSPLHF. The DNA of the CDR3 is TGTGCCAGCAGCCTTGGACAGGCGAATAATTCACCCCTCCACTTT.

The J gene is TRBJ2-3, the V gene TRBV27; 8 bases match TRBD1. The germline V gene has CDR1 MNHEY and CDR2 SMNVEV (reference sequence). This CDR3 is built from 17 residues. Germline trimming cut 6 bases from V and 1 base from J; bases unmatched to any gene: 12. For the CDR3, the DNA is TGTGCCAGCAGGTCCCGACAGGGGCAAAGACGCACAGATACGCAGTATTTT. Encoded protein: CASRSRQGQRRTDTQYF.

The J gene is TRBJ2-5, the V gene TRBV4-2; possibly TRBD2 for D (5 bases). The length of the CDR3 is 16 residues. Germline V CDR1 and CDR2: LGHNA, YNFKEQ. V shed 4 bases and J shed 1 base, with 16 bases lying between them. The CDR3 DNA sequence: TGTGCCAGCAGCCTCGGTTCGCCCGGGGTCCAAGAGACCCAGTACTTC. Amino acids: CASSLGSPGVQETQYF.

This clonotype was recorded a few times. V usage is TRBV20-1 and J usage is TRBJ2-7, with 7 bases identical to TRBD2. There are 14 residues in the CDR3. Germline V CDR1 and CDR2: DFQATT, SNEGSKA (reference sequence). The V segment lost 0 bases and the J segment 7 bases; nucleotides outside the gene matches: 9. The CDR3 DNA reads as TGCAGTGCTAGAGATCCATGGGGGGGGTGGGAGCAGTACTTC. Its protein is CSARDPWGGWEQYF.

This chain links TRBV20-1 with TRBJ1-2; 7 nucleotides line up with TRBD1. Germline V gene lookup returns CDR1 DFQATT and CDR2 SNEGSKA (reference sequence). The trim removed 5 bases at V and 5 bases at J, leaving 8 bases unmatched. The CDR3 spans 13 residues. The CDR3 loop is CSASPLTGYGYTF. The CDR3 region has the DNA TGCAGTGCTTCACCATTGACAGGGTATGGCTACACCTTC.

Only a few counts were recorded for this clonotype. V is TRBV12-3 or TRBV12-4 and J is TRBJ2-7; D gene ambiguous. V lost 2 bases and J 5 bases, leaving 4 bases between the germline ends. The CDR3 loop spans 11 amino acids. The CDR3 here is CASSLTDEQYF. CDR3 nucleotides: TGTGCCAGCAGTTTAACGGACGAGCAGTACTTC.

The chain recombines TRBV5-1 with TRBJ2-5; TRBD1 matches at 9 bases. CDR1 and CDR2 from the germline V gene are SGHRS and YFSETQ. The CDR3 length is 14 residues. V lost 2 bases to trimming and J lost 6 bases; unmatched junction nucleotides: 5. CDR3 in amino acids: CASSLGTGTKTQYF. The DNA of the CDR3 is TGCGCCAGCAGCTTAGGGACAGGGACGAAGACCCAGTACTTC.

The CDR3 sequence is CAIGEDRWETQYF. As DNA, the CDR3 is TGTGCCATCGGGGAAGACAGGTGGGAGACCCAGTACTTC. The rearrangement uses TRBV10-3 and TRBJ2-5; weak D call: TRBD1 (6 bases). The CDR3 consists of 13 residues. V lost 8 bases and J 5 bases, leaving 15 bases between the germline ends. Germline CDR1 reads ENHRY; CDR2 reads SYGVKD.

A few counts support this clonotype. The chain uses TRBV20-1 and TRBJ2-5; unclear D gene. V lost 6 bases and J lost 5, with 7 bases in between. This CDR3 has 10 amino acids. Germline CDR1 and CDR2: DFQATT and SNEGSKA (reference sequence). This CDR3 is CSAPMETQYF. The CDR3 nucleotides read TGCAGTGCCCCCATGGAGACCCAGTACTTC.

The V gene is TRBV3-1, the J gene TRBJ2-5, with D possibly TRBD1 on 6 matching bases. Deletions cut 3 bases from V and 4 bases from J, with 21 bases between. CDR3 length: 17 residues. The germline V gene has CDR1 LGHDT and CDR2 YNNKEL (reference sequence). This CDR3 reads CASSHTLDSSVGETQYF. The CDR3 nucleotides are TGTGCCAGCAGCCATACACTGGACAGCTCGGTCGGAGAGACCCAGTACTTC.

This chain links TRBV4-1 with TRBJ1-6, with a possible D match to TRBD1 (6 bases). From germline, CDR1 is MGHRA and CDR2 YSYEKL. The CDR3 is 15 residues long. Trimming removed 0 bases at V and 9 bases at J, with 12 bases between. This chain's CDR3 is CASSQEPRGTSPLHF. The CDR3 DNA sequence: TGCGCCAGCAGCCAAGAGCCCAGGGGAACTTCACCCCTCCACTTT.

The V gene is TRBV7-2, the J gene TRBJ2-1; TRBD2 matches 15 bases. The CDR3 covers 15 residues. V lost 8 bases, J lost 9 bases, and 8 bases stayed unmatched. Germline CDR1 and CDR2: SGHTA and FQGNSA. The CDR3 is CASHPGLAGGSEQFF. The CDR3 region has the DNA TGTGCCAGCCACCCAGGACTAGCGGGGGGGAGTGAGCAGTTCTTC. Full variable domain (rest looked up from reference TRBV7-2 and TRBJ2-1): GAGVSQSPSNKVTEKGKDVELRCDPISGHTALYWYRQSLGQGLEFLIYFQGNSAPDKSGLPSDRFSAERTGGSVSTLTIQRTQQEDSAVYLCASHPGLAGGSEQFFGPGTRLTVL.

This clonotype came up many times. The chain carries TRBV10-1 and TRBJ1-6; 7 positions agree with TRBD1. V gave up 4 bases and J gave up 5 bases; unmatched junction bases: 2. This CDR3 comprises 14 residues. The germline V gene has CDR1 WNHNN and CDR2 SYGVQD (reference sequence). The CDR3 nucleotides read TGCGCCAGCAGTGTGGGACAGAATAATTCACCCCTCCACTTT. Protein sequence: CASSVGQNNSPLHF.

The chain links TRBV7-2 to TRBJ2-7, with no clear D. Germline CDR1 and CDR2: SGHTA and FQGNSA. The ends were cut back, 1 base at V and 7 bases at J, with 11 bases in the middle. The CDR3 contains 13 residues. The CDR3 nucleotides are TGTGCCAGCAGCTTAGTGTCGCAAGGAGAGCAGTACTTC. This gives the protein CASSLVSQGEQYF.

The rearrangement links TRBV7-9 to TRBJ2-7, with D uncertain. The CDR3 spans 16 residues. Germline V gene data show CDR1 as SEHNR and CDR2 as FQNEAQ (reference sequence). The V and J ends lost 1 base and 12 bases respectively, with 25 bases between them. The DNA of the CDR3 is TGTGCCAGCAGCTTAGGATACAGACAAATTCAAGAGACCCGGTACTTC. Protein: CASSLGYRQIQETRYF.

The chain joins TRBV13 to TRBJ2-7, with 12 positions matching TRBD1. Trimming cost V 5 bases and J 6 bases; bases outside gene matches: 14. Germline V gene data show CDR1 as PRHDT and CDR2 as FYEKMQ (reference sequence). This CDR3 is built from 17 residues. The DNA of the CDR3 is TGTGCCAGCAGCAAGGGGGACTTTGGGACAGGGGGCCTCGAGCAGTACTTC. It yields the protein CASSKGDFGTGGLEQYF.